The clone carrying this T cell receptor beta chain turned up a few times. What it binds is unknown. These data come from a study of identical twins. Study-wide points: The authors noted that invariant MAIT and iNKT cells could partly confound zero-insertion analyses. With beta out-of-frame sequences, excess sharing by twins was weaker. The study based its conclusions on cross-sectional statistical analysis and did not follow the same donors.

The authors used template switching to add a universal primer site and gave cDNA unique molecular identifiers. TCRdb re-called the 5' RACE reads with MiXCR, one entry per CDR3 protein. The top ten clones hold 4% to 5% of a sample with about 240,000 distinct CDR3 sequences, 10% to 15% of them seen once. This same sample was also part of a study on yellow fever vaccine responses in identical twins.

The clonotype was recovered from a young woman in good health. The sample comprised memory (CD45RO+) T cells sorted from blood.

CDR3 DNA: TGTGCCACCAGTGCGAGACAGGGGAGAACAGATACGCAGTATTTT. Amino acid sequence: CATSARQGRTDTQYF. The chain uses TRBV24-1 and TRBJ2-3; 8 bases line up with TRBD1. CDR1 is KGHDR, CDR2 SFDVKD, per germline. Trimming took 5 bases from V and 3 from J; bases not matched to a gene: 6. The CDR3 has 15 amino acids.